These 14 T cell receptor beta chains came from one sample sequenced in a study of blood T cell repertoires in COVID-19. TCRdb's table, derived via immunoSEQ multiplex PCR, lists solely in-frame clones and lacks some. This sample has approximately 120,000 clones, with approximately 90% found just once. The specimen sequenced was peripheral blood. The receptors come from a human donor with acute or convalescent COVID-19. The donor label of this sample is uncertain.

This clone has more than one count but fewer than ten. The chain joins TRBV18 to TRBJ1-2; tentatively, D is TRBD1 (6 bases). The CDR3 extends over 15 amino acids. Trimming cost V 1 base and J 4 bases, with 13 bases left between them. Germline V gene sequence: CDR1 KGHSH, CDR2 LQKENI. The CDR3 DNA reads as TGTGCCAGCTCACCACGAAAGGGGGACCTCTATGGCTACACCTTC. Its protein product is CASSPRKGDLYGYTF. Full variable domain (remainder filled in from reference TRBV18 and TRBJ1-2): NAGVMQNPRHLVRRRGQEARLRCSPMKGHSHVYWYRQLPEEGLKFMVYLQKENIIDESGMPKERFSAEFPKEGPSILRIQQVVRGDSAAYFCASSPRKGDLYGYTFGSGTRLTVV.

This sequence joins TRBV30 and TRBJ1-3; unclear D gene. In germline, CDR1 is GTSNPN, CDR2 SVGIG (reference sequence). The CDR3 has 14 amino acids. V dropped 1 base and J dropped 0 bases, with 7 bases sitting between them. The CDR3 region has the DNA TGTGCCTGGAGTGGGGGAGACTCTGGAAACACCATATATTTT. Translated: CAWSGGDSGNTIYF.

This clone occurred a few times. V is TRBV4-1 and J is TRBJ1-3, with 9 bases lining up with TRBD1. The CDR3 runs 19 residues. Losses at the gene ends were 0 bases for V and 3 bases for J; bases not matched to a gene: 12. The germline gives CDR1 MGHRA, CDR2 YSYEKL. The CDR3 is CASSQDRKRTGESGNTIYF. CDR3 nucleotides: TGCGCCAGCAGCCAAGATAGAAAAAGGACAGGGGAAAGTGGAAACACCATATATTTT.

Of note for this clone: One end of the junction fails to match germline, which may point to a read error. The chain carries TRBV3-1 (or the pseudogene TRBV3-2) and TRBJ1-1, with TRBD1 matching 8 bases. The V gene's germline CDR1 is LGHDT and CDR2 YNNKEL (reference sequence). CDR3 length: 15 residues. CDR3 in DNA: TGTGCCAGCAGCCAAGGGACAGGGAGGAACGCTGAAGCTTTCTTT. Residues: CASSQGTGRNAEAFF.

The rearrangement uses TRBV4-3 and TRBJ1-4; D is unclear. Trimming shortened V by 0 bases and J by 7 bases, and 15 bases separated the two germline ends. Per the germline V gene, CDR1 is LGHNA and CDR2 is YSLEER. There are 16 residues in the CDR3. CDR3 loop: CASSQDFGTVSEKLFF. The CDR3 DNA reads TGCGCCAGCAGCCAAGATTTCGGTACAGTGAGTGAAAAACTGTTTTTT.

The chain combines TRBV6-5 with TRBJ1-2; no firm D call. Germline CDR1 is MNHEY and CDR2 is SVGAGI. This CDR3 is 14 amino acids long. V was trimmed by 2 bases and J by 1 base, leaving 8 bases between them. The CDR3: CASSYGSINYGYTF. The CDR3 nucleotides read TGTGCCAGCAGTTACGGGAGTATTAACTATGGCTACACCTTC.

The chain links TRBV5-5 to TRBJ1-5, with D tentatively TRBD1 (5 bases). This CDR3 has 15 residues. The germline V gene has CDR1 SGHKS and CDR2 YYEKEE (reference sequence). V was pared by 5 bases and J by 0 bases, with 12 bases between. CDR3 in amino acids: CASRLQANSNQPQHF. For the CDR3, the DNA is TGTGCCAGCAGGTTACAGGCGAATAGCAATCAGCCCCAGCATTTT.

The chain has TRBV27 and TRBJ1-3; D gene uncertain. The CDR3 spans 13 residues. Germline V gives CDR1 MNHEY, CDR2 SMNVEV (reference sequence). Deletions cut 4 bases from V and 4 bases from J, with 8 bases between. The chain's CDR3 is CASSSGLGNTIYF. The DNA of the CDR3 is TGTGCCAGCAGTTCGGGTCTCGGAAACACCATATATTTT.

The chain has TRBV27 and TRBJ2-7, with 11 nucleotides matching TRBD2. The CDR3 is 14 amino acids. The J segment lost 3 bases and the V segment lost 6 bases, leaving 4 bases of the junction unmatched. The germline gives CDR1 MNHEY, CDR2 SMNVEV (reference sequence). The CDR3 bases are TGTGCCAGCAGATCCGGGACTAGCGGCTACGAGCAGTACTTC. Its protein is CASRSGTSGYEQYF.

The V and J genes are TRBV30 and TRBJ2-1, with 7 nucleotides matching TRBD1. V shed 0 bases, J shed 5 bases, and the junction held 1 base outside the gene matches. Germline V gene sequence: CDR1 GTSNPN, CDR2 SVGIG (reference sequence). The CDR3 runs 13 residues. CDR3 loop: CAWSVGTDNEQFF. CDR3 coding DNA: TGTGCCTGGAGTGTAGGGACAGACAATGAGCAGTTCTTC.

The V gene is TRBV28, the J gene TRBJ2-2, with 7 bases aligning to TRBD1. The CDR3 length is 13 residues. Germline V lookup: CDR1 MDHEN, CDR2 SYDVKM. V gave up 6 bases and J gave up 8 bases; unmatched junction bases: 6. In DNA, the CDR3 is TGTGCCAGCAGGTCGACAGGGTCTGGGGAGCTGTTTTTT. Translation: CASRSTGSGELFF.

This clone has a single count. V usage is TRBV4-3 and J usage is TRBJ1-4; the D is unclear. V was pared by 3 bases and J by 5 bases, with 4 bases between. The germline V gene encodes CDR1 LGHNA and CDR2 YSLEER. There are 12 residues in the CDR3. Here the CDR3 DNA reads TGCGCCAGCAGCCACCTAAATGAAAAACTGTTTTTT. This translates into CASSHLNEKLFF.

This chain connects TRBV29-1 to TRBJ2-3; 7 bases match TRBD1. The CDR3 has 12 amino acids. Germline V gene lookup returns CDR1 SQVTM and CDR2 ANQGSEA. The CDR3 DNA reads TGCAGGGCAGGACAGGCGGCGGATACGCAGTATTTT. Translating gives CRAGQAADTQYF.

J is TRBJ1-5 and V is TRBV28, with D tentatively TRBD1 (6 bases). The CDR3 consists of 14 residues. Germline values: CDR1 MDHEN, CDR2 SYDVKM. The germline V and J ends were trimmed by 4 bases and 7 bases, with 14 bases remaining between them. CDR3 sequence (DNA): TGTGCCAGCAGTTCACCAGGGGACTACCAGCCCCAGCATTTT. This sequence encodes CASSSPGDYQPQHF.